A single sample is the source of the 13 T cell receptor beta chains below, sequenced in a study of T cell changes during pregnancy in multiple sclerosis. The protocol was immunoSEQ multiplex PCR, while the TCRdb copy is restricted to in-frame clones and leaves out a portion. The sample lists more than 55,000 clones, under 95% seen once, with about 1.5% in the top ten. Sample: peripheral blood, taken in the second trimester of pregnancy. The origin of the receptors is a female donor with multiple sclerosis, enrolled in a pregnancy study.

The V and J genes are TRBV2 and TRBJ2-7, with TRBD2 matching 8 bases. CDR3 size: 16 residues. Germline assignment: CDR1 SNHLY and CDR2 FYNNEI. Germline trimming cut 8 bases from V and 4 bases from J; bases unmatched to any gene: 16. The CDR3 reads CASRAGLAGPWYEQYF. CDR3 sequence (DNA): TGTGCCAGCCGGGCCGGCCTAGCGGGTCCTTGGTACGAGCAGTACTTC. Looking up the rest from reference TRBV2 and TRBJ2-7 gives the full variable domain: EPEVTQTPSHQVTQMGQEVILRCVPISNHLYFYWYRQILGQKVEFLVSFYNNEISEKSEIFDDQFSVERPDGSNFTLKIRSTKLEDSAMYFCASRAGLAGPWYEQYFGPGTRLTVT.

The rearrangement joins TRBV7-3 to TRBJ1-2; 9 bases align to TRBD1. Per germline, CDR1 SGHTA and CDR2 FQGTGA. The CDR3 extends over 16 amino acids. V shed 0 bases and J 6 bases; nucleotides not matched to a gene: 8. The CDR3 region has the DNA TGTGCCAGCAGCTTAACCCCACAGGGGGCGCGAAATGGCTACACCTTC. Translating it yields CASSLTPQGARNGYTF. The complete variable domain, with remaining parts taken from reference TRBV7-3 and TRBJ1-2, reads GAGVSQTPSNKVTEKGKYVELRCDPISGHTALYWYRQSLGQGPEFLIYFQGTGAADDSGLPNDRFFAVRPEGSVSTLKIQRTERGDSAVYLCASSLTPQGARNGYTFGSGTRLTVV.

The CDR3 sequence: CSVEKWLAEAFF. The CDR3 DNA is TGCAGCGTTGAAAAATGGCTTGCTGAAGCTTTCTTT. The chain uses TRBV29-1 and TRBJ1-1; D remains unclear. CDR3 length: 12 amino acids. Germline V gives CDR1 SQVTM, CDR2 ANQGSEA. Trimming cost V 2 bases and J 6 bases, with 10 bases left between them.

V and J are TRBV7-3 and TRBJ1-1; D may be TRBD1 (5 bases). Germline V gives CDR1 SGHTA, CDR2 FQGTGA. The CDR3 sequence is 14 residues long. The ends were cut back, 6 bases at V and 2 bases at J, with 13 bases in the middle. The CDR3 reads CASRPLTDNTEAFF. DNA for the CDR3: TGTGCCAGCAGACCTTTGACAGATAACACTGAAGCTTTCTTT.

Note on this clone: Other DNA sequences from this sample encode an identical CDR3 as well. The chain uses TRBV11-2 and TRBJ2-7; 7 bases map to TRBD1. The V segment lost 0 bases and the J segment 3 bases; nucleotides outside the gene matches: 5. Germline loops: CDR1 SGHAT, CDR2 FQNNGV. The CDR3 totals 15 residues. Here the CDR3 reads CASSLEGRGSYEQYF. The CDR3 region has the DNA TGTGCCAGCAGCTTAGAGGGCAGGGGGAGCTACGAGCAGTACTTC. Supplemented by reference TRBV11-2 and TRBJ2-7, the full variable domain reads EAGVAQSPRYKIIEKRQSVAFWCNPISGHATLYWYQQILGQGPKLLIQFQNNGVVDDSQLPKDRFSAERLKGVDSTLKIQPAKLEDSAVYLCASSLEGRGSYEQYFGPGTRLTVT.

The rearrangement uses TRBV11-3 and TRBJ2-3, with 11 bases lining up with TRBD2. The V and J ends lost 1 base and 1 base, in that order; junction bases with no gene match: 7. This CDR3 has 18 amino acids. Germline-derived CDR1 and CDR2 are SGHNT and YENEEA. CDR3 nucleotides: TGTGCCAGCAGCTTAGGAACTAGCGGGGGACAGGGCACAGATACGCAGTATTTT. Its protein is CASSLGTSGGQGTDTQYF.

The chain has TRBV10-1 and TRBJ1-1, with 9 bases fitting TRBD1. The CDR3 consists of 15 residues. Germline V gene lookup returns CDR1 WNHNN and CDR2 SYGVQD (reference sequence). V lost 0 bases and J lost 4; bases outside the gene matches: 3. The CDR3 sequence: CASSESTGGATEAFF. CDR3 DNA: TGCGCCAGCAGTGAGTCGACAGGGGGGGCCACTGAAGCTTTCTTT.

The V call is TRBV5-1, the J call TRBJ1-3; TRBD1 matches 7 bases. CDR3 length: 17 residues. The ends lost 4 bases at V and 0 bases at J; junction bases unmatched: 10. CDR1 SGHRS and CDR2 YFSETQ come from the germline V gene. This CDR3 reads CASSLGQDLFSGNTIYF. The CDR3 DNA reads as TGCGCCAGCAGCCTTGGACAGGATCTCTTCTCTGGAAACACCATATATTTT.

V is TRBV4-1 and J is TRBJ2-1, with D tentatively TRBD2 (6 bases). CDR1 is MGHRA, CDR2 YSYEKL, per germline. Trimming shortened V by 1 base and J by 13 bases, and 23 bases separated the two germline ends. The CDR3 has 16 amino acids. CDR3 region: CASSQVEGRREVRQFF. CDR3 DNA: TGCGCCAGCAGCCAAGTGGAGGGACGCAGGGAGGTTCGTCAGTTCTTC.

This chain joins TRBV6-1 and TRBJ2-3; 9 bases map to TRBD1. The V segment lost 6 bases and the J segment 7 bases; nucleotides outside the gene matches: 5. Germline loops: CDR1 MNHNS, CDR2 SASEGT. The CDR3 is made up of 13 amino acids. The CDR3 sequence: CASRRQGGNTQYF. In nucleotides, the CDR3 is TGTGCCAGCAGACGACAGGGGGGGAATACGCAGTATTTT.

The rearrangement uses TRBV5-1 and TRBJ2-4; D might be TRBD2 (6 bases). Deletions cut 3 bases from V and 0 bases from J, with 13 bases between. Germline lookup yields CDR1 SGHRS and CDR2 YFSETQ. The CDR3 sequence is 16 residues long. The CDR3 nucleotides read TGCGCCAGCAGCTCCTCCGCGGGGTCAGCCAAAAACATTCAGTACTTC. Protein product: CASSSSAGSAKNIQYF.

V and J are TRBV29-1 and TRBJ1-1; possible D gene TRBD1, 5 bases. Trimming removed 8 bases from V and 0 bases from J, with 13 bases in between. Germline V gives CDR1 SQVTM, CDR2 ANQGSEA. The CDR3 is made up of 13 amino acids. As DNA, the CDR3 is TGCAGCTCGGCGGACACGCTGAACACTGAAGCTTTCTTT. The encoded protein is CSSADTLNTEAFF.

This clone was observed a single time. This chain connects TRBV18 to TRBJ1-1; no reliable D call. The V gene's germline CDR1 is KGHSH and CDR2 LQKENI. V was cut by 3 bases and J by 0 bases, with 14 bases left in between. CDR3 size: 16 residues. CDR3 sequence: CASSPLEPQMNTEAFF. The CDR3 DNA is TGTGCCAGCTCACCTCTAGAGCCCCAGATGAACACTGAAGCTTTCTTT.